These 27 T cell receptor beta chains came from one sample sequenced in a study of blood T cell repertoires in COVID-19. Data came from immunoSEQ multiplex PCR; TCRdb stores just in-frame clones and leaves some out. The sample records 100,000 to 120,000 clones, roughly 80% being singletons. What was sequenced was peripheral blood. The receptors here all came from a woman aged 40 to 50 with acute or convalescent COVID-19.

The V call is TRBV5-8, the J call TRBJ2-6; perhaps TRBD1 as D (5 bases). Deletions cut 1 base from V and 0 bases from J, with 17 bases between. Germline V gene lookup returns CDR1 SGHTS and CDR2 YDEGEE. This CDR3 contains 19 residues. The CDR3, as DNA: TGTGCCAGCAGCTTGAGAGCCGGACATAAAAACTCTGGGGCCAACGTCCTGACTTTC. Translation: CASSLRAGHKNSGANVLTF.

The sample holds a few counts of this clone. The J gene is TRBJ1-2, the V gene TRBV18, with D possibly TRBD1 on 6 matching bases. V dropped 3 bases and J dropped 3 bases, with 17 bases sitting between them. This CDR3 has 16 amino acids. In germline, CDR1 is KGHSH, CDR2 LQKENI. CDR3 DNA: TGTGCCAGCTCACCGCCGGGGGGACACAGATACTATGGCTACACCTTC. This gives the protein CASSPPGGHRYYGYTF.

The V call is TRBV5-5, the J call TRBJ1-6; 9 bases are a match to TRBD1. CDR1 SGHKS and CDR2 YYEKEE come from the germline V gene (reference sequence). The CDR3 is made up of 15 amino acids. J gave up 11 bases and V 0 bases, and 6 bases lay outside the gene matches. CDR3 in DNA: TGTGCCAGCAGCTTGGAAGGGACAGGGATGGCACCCCTCCACTTT. Translation gives CASSLEGTGMAPLHF.

The chain employs TRBV24-1 and TRBJ2-2, with 7 bases aligning to TRBD2. The CDR3 is 16 amino acids. The V and J ends lost 6 bases and 4 bases, in that order; junction bases with no gene match: 10. From germline, CDR1 is KGHDR and CDR2 SFDVKD. CDR3 DNA sequence: TGTGCCACCAGTCTTATGGGACTAAAGACCACCGGGGAGCTGTTTTTT. This encodes CATSLMGLKTTGELFF.

This clone was counted once. V and J are TRBV19 and TRBJ2-3; 7 bases line up with TRBD1. The CDR3 covers 17 residues. The V gene's germline CDR1 is LNHDA and CDR2 SQIVND (reference sequence). The trim removed 0 bases at V and 5 bases at J, leaving 11 bases unmatched. CDR3 residues: CASSIDLTPAGGDTQYF. CDR3 nucleotides: TGTGCCAGTAGTATAGATTTGACCCCCGCAGGGGGAGATACGCAGTATTTT.

This chain uses TRBV6-2 or TRBV6-3 with TRBJ1-6; no firm D call. Trimming stripped 6 bases from V and 3 bases from J, with 15 bases between. Germline V gives CDR1 MNHEY, CDR2 SVGEGT. The length of the CDR3 is 16 residues. CDR3 amino acids: CASSPFSGIYNSPLHF. CDR3 in DNA: TGTGCCAGCAGCCCTTTTTCAGGCATCTATAATTCACCCCTCCACTTT.

The chain joins TRBV2 to TRBJ1-2; 8 bases are a match to TRBD1. V lost 6 bases, J lost 8 bases, and 5 bases stayed unmatched. CDR1 is SNHLY and CDR2 is FYNNEI in the germline V gene. The CDR3 is made up of 12 amino acids. CDR3 in DNA: TGTGCCAGCAGGCTCGGACAGGGCGGCTACACCTTC. Translating it yields CASRLGQGGYTF.

V is TRBV5-5 and J is TRBJ1-4; possibly TRBD1 for D (5 bases). The CDR3 is 17 amino acids. Germline CDR1 SGHKS, CDR2 YYEKEE (reference sequence). V lost 2 bases and J lost 4, with 18 bases in between. In DNA form, the CDR3 reads TGTGCCAGCAGCTTAGGGACCGCGGGGAGGTATAATGAAAAACTGTTTTTT. This codes for CASSLGTAGRYNEKLFF.

The genes are TRBV7-8 and TRBJ2-7; 8 bases are shared with TRBD1. Germline CDR1 is SGHVS and CDR2 is FQNEAQ. This CDR3 is 13 amino acids long. Trimming cost V 5 bases and J 3 bases; bases outside gene matches: 3. The CDR3 nucleotides read TGTGCCAGCAGCCGACAGGGGAACTACGAGCAGTACTTC. Its translation: CASSRQGNYEQYF.

The rearrangement uses TRBV2 and TRBJ2-3; 8 nucleotides align to TRBD2. This CDR3 comprises 14 residues. The germline V gene has CDR1 SNHLY and CDR2 FYNNEI. J gave up 4 bases and V 6 bases, and 6 bases lay outside the gene matches. CDR3 in DNA: TGTGCCAGCAGGTTACGGGGGGGAGCAGATACGCAGTATTTT. As protein: CASRLRGGADTQYF.

The chain links TRBV18 to TRBJ1-1; D is undetermined. V dropped 3 bases and J dropped 8 bases, with 10 bases sitting between them. There are 12 residues in the CDR3. Germline V gives CDR1 KGHSH, CDR2 LQKENI. The CDR3 loop is CASSPAPREAFF. CDR3 DNA: TGTGCCAGCTCACCCGCCCCCAGGGAAGCTTTCTTT.

The chain's CDR3 is CASSSGASTDTQYF. The CDR3 nucleotides are TGTGCCAGTAGTTCAGGGGCTAGCACAGATACGCAGTATTTT. The chain combines TRBV19 with TRBJ2-3, with a weak D call TRBD1 (6 bases). V shed 5 bases and J shed 0 bases, with 9 bases lying between them. CDR1 is LNHDA, CDR2 SQIVND, per germline (reference sequence). This CDR3 is built from 14 residues.

The V gene is TRBV2, the J gene TRBJ1-2; tentative D call: TRBD1 (6 bases). Trimming stripped 8 bases from V and 4 bases from J, with 14 bases between. This CDR3 has 13 amino acids. Germline-derived CDR1 and CDR2 are SNHLY and FYNNEI. The DNA of the CDR3 is TGTGCCAGCGTCGCAGGGGCTACCTATGGCTACACCTTC. Its protein product is CASVAGATYGYTF.

The chain has TRBV19 and TRBJ1-5, with D perhaps TRBD1 (5 bases). The CDR3 loop spans 15 amino acids. Trimming stripped 7 bases from V and 0 bases from J, with 13 bases between. CDR1 is LNHDA and CDR2 is SQIVND in the germline V gene (reference sequence). CDR3 sequence (DNA): TGTGCCAGTACCTCCAACAGGAATAGCAATCAGCCCCAGCATTTT. Translation gives CASTSNRNSNQPQHF.

The chain employs TRBV2 and TRBJ1-2, with 9 nucleotides matching TRBD1. The CDR3 consists of 13 residues. V shed 6 bases and J 6 bases; nucleotides not matched to a gene: 5. Germline loops: CDR1 SNHLY, CDR2 FYNNEI. The DNA for the CDR3 is TGTGCCAGCAGGGACAGGGGCATCCATGGCTACACCTTC. It translates to CASRDRGIHGYTF. Variable domain in full (rest from reference TRBV2 and TRBJ1-2): EPEVTQTPSHQVTQMGQEVILRCVPISNHLYFYWYRQILGQKVEFLVSFYNNEISEKSEIFDDQFSVERPDGSNFTLKIRSTKLEDSAMYFCASRDRGIHGYTFGSGTRLTVV.

V and J are TRBV5-6 and TRBJ1-2; a possible D gene is TRBD1 (5 bases). The CDR3 length is 15 residues. Deletions cut 4 bases from V and 8 bases from J, with 21 bases between. CDR1 and CDR2 (germline): SGHDT, YYEEEE. The chain's CDR3 is CASSPNGGLVGGYTF. Written as DNA, the CDR3 is TGTGCCAGCAGCCCAAACGGGGGGTTAGTAGGAGGCTACACCTTC.

This chain connects TRBV3-1 (or the pseudogene TRBV3-2) to TRBJ1-5; D uncertain. This CDR3 has 17 amino acids. Trimming pared 0 bases from V and 1 base from J, leaving 13 bases between. Germline V gene data show CDR1 as LGHDT and CDR2 as YNNKEL (reference sequence). CDR3: CASSQEMIRLSNQPQHF. CDR3 DNA: TGTGCCAGCAGCCAAGAAATGATCAGGTTGAGCAATCAGCCCCAGCATTTT.

CDR3 amino acids: CASSARQGESPLHF. DNA of the CDR3: TGTGCCAGTAGTGCCCGACAGGGTGAATCACCCCTCCACTTT. This chain uses TRBV19 with TRBJ1-6; 7 bases map to TRBD1. The germline V gene encodes CDR1 LNHDA and CDR2 SQIVND (reference sequence). Unmatched junction bases numbered 8, after V lost 5 bases and J lost 10 bases. The CDR3 covers 14 residues.

Only a few counts were recorded for this clone. This chain connects TRBV27 to TRBJ1-3; 7 nucleotides agree with TRBD1. The CDR3 contains 16 residues. The J segment lost 9 bases and the V segment lost 6 bases, leaving 17 bases of the junction unmatched. Germline CDR1 is MNHEY and CDR2 is SMNVEV (reference sequence). CDR3 bases: TGTGCCAGCAGCGGGCCCACAGGGGTCATAGATGGCACCATATATTTT. Protein sequence: CASSGPTGVIDGTIYF.

J is TRBJ1-3 and V is TRBV7-6, with D possibly matching TRBD1 (6 bases). There are 15 residues in the CDR3. Trimming left V 4 bases short and J 1 base short, with 11 bases between. Germline CDR1 is SGHVS and CDR2 is FNYEAQ. The CDR3, as DNA: TGTGCCAGCAGCTCTTACAGGGAATCTGGAAACACCATATATTTT. Protein sequence: CASSSYRESGNTIYF.

V and J are TRBV2 and TRBJ2-7; D perhaps matches TRBD2 (6 bases). V was cut by 6 bases and J by 6 bases, with 21 bases left in between. This CDR3 region has 15 residues. Germline-derived CDR1 and CDR2 are SNHLY and FYNNEI. CDR3 bases: TGTGCCAGCAGGGCGGCCGGGACTCCTAATAGCGAGCAGTACTTC. Amino acids: CASRAAGTPNSEQYF.

V is TRBV25-1 and J is TRBJ1-5; D uncertain. The CDR3 runs to 13 residues. CDR1 is MGHDK, CDR2 SYGVNS, per germline. The germline V and J ends were trimmed by 4 bases and 3 bases, with 7 bases remaining between them. CDR3 sequence reads: CASSGAFNQPQHF. In DNA, the CDR3 is TGTGCCAGCAGTGGGGCCTTCAATCAGCCCCAGCATTTT.

The rearrangement joins TRBV19 to TRBJ2-1; no clear D gene. The CDR3 extends over 14 amino acids. Germline V gene lookup returns CDR1 LNHDA and CDR2 SQIVND (reference sequence). Trimming took off 4 bases at V and 9 bases at J, with 16 bases between the two ends. CDR3 nucleotides: TGTGCCAGTAGTACCGTGGGCAGCAATAGTGAGCAGTTCTTC. This sequence encodes CASSTVGSNSEQFF.

The chain recombines TRBV6-5 with TRBJ2-1; 13 nucleotides agree with TRBD2. The CDR3 is made up of 15 amino acids. Trimming cost V 8 bases and J 6 bases; bases outside gene matches: 7. In germline, CDR1 is MNHEY, CDR2 SVGAGI. This CDR3 reads CASHPTSGGPNEQFF. The CDR3 nucleotides read TGTGCCAGCCACCCGACTAGCGGGGGGCCCAATGAGCAGTTCTTC.

The J gene is TRBJ2-1, the V gene TRBV14; 7 nucleotides match TRBD1. Per germline, CDR1 SGHDN and CDR2 FVKESK. Trimming at V came to 3 bases and at J to 7 bases, leaving 9 bases not matched to a gene. This CDR3 has 15 amino acids. DNA of the CDR3: TGTGCCAGCAGCCACCTATTGGGACAGTCTAATGAGCAGTTCTTC. Its protein product is CASSHLLGQSNEQFF.

As for this clone: A far larger clone is only one base removed, so a read error is likely. The same CDR3 arises from other DNA sequences in this sample as well. The chain is built from TRBV29-1 and TRBJ2-3; 8 bases map to TRBD2. Trimming at V came to 3 bases and at J to 1 base, leaving 9 bases not matched to a gene. Germline lookup yields CDR1 SQVTM and CDR2 ANQGSEA. This CDR3 contains 16 residues. The CDR3: CSVDDPGRGGTDTQYF. The DNA of the CDR3 is TGCAGCGTTGACGATCCGGGGCGGGGGGGCACAGATACGCAGTATTTT.

The gene calls are TRBV29-1 and TRBJ1-6; maybe TRBD1 (6 bases). The germline V gene has CDR1 SQVTM and CDR2 ANQGSEA. V was cut by 7 bases and J by 7 bases, with 14 bases left in between. The CDR3 totals 13 residues. Written as DNA, the CDR3 is TGCAGCGCAAAGGCAGGGGTGAATTCACCCCTCCACTTT. Its protein product is CSAKAGVNSPLHF.